The rows below give T cell receptor beta chains drawn from one sample of a study of STAT3 mutations in large granular lymphocyte leukemia. TCRdb's table, derived via immunoSEQ multiplex PCR, lists solely in-frame clones and lacks some. The table includes about 15,000 clones, about nine tenths detected once. The sequencing input was peripheral blood mononuclear cells. The receptor source for this set is a woman aged 50 to 60 with T-cell large granular lymphocyte leukemia. Some clones in this sample may be carry-over from other donors' samples. Both conserved end residues are part of each CDR3. The order of the fields is clone size, D gene, J gene, V gene, CDR3 DNA, CDR3 protein. A D gene is named only where the DNA matches it firmly. Rows may omit the clone size; those that give it use once, few, many or a size class.

clone_size: .
d_call: .
j_call: TRBJ2-4
v_call: TRBV6-5
cdr3_nt: TGTGCCAGCAGTACGAGAGGGAACATTCAGTACTTC
cdr3_aa: CASSTRGNIQYF

clone_size: .
d_call: TRBD1
j_call: TRBJ1-2
v_call: TRBV5-6
cdr3_nt: TGTGCCAGCAGCGCCTCAGGGGGCTATGGCTACACCTTC
cdr3_aa: CASSASGGYGYTF

clone_size: .
d_call: .
j_call: TRBJ2-7
v_call: TRBV15
cdr3_nt: TGTGCCACCAGCAACTTGGCCCCAGGGGAAGAGCAGTACTTC
cdr3_aa: CATSNLAPGEEQYF

clone_size: .
d_call: TRBD2
j_call: TRBJ2-7
v_call: TRBV10-2
cdr3_nt: TGCGCCAGCAGGAACCTAGCGGGCGCCTACGAGCAGTACTTC
cdr3_aa: CASRNLAGAYEQYF

clone_size: .
d_call: .
j_call: TRBJ1-1
v_call: TRBV20-1
cdr3_nt: TGCAGTGCTAGAATACTCCGGGCTTTCTTT
cdr3_aa: CSARILRAFF

clone_size: few
d_call: .
j_call: TRBJ1-2
v_call: TRBV29-1
cdr3_nt: TGCAGCGTTGAAGATCGGCGGCAGGGGATAAGCTACACCTTC
cdr3_aa: CSVEDRRQGISYTF

clone_size: .
d_call: TRBD2
j_call: TRBJ2-1
v_call: TRBV6-5
cdr3_nt: TGTGCCAGCAGTTACCTAGCGGGGGGGGGTAATGAGCAGTTCTTC
cdr3_aa: CASSYLAGGGNEQFF

clone_size: .
d_call: TRBD1
j_call: TRBJ2-6
v_call: TRBV11-2
cdr3_nt: TGTGCCAGCAGCTCGCTGGACAGGGGGCGTGGGGCCAACGTCCTGACTTTC
cdr3_aa: CASSSLDRGRGANVLTF

clone_size: .
d_call: .
j_call: TRBJ1-1
v_call: TRBV5-4
cdr3_nt: TGTGCCAGCAGCCGATCCGGATACGGGGTGAACACTGAAGCTTTCTTT
cdr3_aa: CASSRSGYGVNTEAFF

clone_size: .
d_call: .
j_call: TRBJ1-4
v_call: TRBV5-1
cdr3_nt: TGCGCCAGCAGCTTGGGGGCGCGGAATGAAAAACTGTTTTTT
cdr3_aa: CASSLGARNEKLFF

clone_size: .
d_call: TRBD2
j_call: TRBJ2-1
v_call: TRBV28
cdr3_nt: TGTGCCAGTATAAGGGGAGCGGGAGACAATGAGCAGTTCTTC
cdr3_aa: CASIRGAGDNEQFF

clone_size: .
d_call: .
j_call: TRBJ1-3
v_call: TRBV6-6
cdr3_nt: TGTGCCAGCAGTAAACAGTCACCCGGGACCATATATTTT
cdr3_aa: CASSKQSPGTIYF

clone_size: .
d_call: .
j_call: TRBJ2-5
v_call: TRBV7-2
cdr3_nt: TGTGCCAGCAGCTTAGGTCTCGGTGAGACCCAGTACTTC
cdr3_aa: CASSLGLGETQYF

clone_size: .
d_call: .
j_call: TRBJ2-7
v_call: TRBV19
cdr3_nt: TGTGCCAGTAGTATAGATACAGACTACGAGCAGTACTTC
cdr3_aa: CASSIDTDYEQYF

clone_size: .
d_call: .
j_call: TRBJ1-2
v_call: TRBV5-6
cdr3_nt: TGTGCCAGCAGCTTGTATGGCCGAGACCCCTTCGGGTACACCTTC
cdr3_aa: CASSLYGRDPFGYTF

clone_size: .
d_call: .
j_call: TRBJ2-3
v_call: TRBV2
cdr3_nt: TGTGCCAGCAGTGGGATACAGGTACCGGACAATACGCAGTATTTT
cdr3_aa: CASSGIQVPDNTQYF

clone_size: .
d_call: TRBD2
j_call: TRBJ2-7
v_call: TRBV18
cdr3_nt: TGTGCCAGCTCACCCGGACTAGCCTACGAGCAGTACTTC
cdr3_aa: CASSPGLAYEQYF

clone_size: .
d_call: .
j_call: TRBJ1-1
v_call: TRBV29-1
cdr3_nt: TGCAGCGTCGGGCAGGCGAACACTGAAGCTTTCTTT
cdr3_aa: CSVGQANTEAFF

clone_size: .
d_call: .
j_call: TRBJ1-2
v_call: TRBV25-1
cdr3_nt: TGTGCCAGCAGTGAATCGGGGTGGTCAGGGACGAATGGCTACACCTTC
cdr3_aa: CASSESGWSGTNGYTF

clone_size: once
d_call: .
j_call: TRBJ1-5
v_call: TRBV28
cdr3_nt: TGTGCCAGCAGTTTATCGGCGTGGAATAGCAATCAGCCCCAGCATTTT
cdr3_aa: CASSLSAWNSNQPQHF

clone_size: .
d_call: .
j_call: TRBJ1-2
v_call: TRBV30
cdr3_nt: TGTGCCTGGAGTGTTGTCCCCCCCACCCCGGGGTTCTTAACTTCCTATGGCTACACCTTC
cdr3_aa: CAWSVVPPTPGFLTSYGYTF

clone_size: .
d_call: .
j_call: TRBJ2-1
v_call: TRBV18
cdr3_nt: TGTGCCAGCTCAACGGGACTCCTTTCCTACAATGAGCAGTTCTTC
cdr3_aa: CASSTGLLSYNEQFF

clone_size: .
d_call: TRBD1
j_call: TRBJ2-7
v_call: TRBV6-5
cdr3_nt: TGTGCCAGCAGTTCAGGGACAGGGGCCCGCTACGAGCAGTACTTC
cdr3_aa: CASSSGTGARYEQYF

clone_size: .
d_call: .
j_call: TRBJ1-1
v_call: TRBV28
cdr3_nt: TGTGCCAGCATCCCAGGAGGGAGGGCCACTGAAGCTTTCTTT
cdr3_aa: CASIPGGRATEAFF

clone_size: .
d_call: .
j_call: TRBJ1-1
v_call: TRBV6-6
cdr3_nt: TGTGCCAGCAGTTACCCCGAGACAGGAGGAGCTTTCTTT
cdr3_aa: CASSYPETGGAFF

clone_size: .
d_call: .
j_call: TRBJ2-2
v_call: TRBV2
cdr3_nt: TGTGCCAGCAGGGCAGGGCGTCCAAACACCGGGGAGCTGTTTTTT
cdr3_aa: CASRAGRPNTGELFF

clone_size: .
d_call: TRBD1
j_call: TRBJ2-7
v_call: TRBV9
cdr3_nt: TGTGCCAGCAGCGTAGGCACAGGGGAATCTCTCTCCGACGAGCAGTACTTC
cdr3_aa: CASSVGTGESLSDEQYF

clone_size: .
d_call: .
j_call: TRBJ1-1
v_call: TRBV4-3
cdr3_nt: TGCGCCAGCAGCCAAGATACAGGGCGAGGGGCTGAAGCTTTCTTT
cdr3_aa: CASSQDTGRGAEAFF